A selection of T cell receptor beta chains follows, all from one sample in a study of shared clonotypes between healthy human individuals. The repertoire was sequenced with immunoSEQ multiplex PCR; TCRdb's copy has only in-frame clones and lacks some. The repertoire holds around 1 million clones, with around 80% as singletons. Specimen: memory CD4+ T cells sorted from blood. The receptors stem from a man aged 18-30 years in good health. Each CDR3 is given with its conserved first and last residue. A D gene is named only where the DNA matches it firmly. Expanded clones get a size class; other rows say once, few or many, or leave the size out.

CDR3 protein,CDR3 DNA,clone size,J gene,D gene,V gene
CASSSGLAEETQYF,TGCGCCAGCAGCTCGGGACTAGCGGAAGAGACCCAGTACTTC,NA,TRBJ2-5,TRBD2,TRBV4-1
CASSIDLNYGYTF,TGCGCCAGCAGCATTGACCTTAACTATGGCTACACCTTC,few,TRBJ1-2,NA,TRBV5-1
CASSWGGERGDEQFF,TGTGCCAGCAGCTGGGGCGGGGAGCGGGGCGATGAGCAGTTCTTC,NA,TRBJ2-1,TRBD2,TRBV5-6
CASTIRNTEAFF,TGTGCCAGCACCATTAGGAACACTGAAGCTTTCTTT,NA,TRBJ1-1,NA,TRBV28
CASSQVSQGRDEQFF,TGTGCCAGCAGCCAAGTTAGTCAGGGTAGGGATGAGCAGTTCTTC,NA,TRBJ2-1,NA,TRBV4-2
CASSSGVWETYEQYF,TGCGCCAGCAGCTCAGGTGTGTGGGAAACCTACGAGCAGTACTTC,NA,TRBJ2-7,NA,TRBV5-1
CASSQAVAFVDTQYF,TGTGCCAGCAGTCAGGCGGTGGCTTTCGTAGATACGCAGTATTTT,once,TRBJ2-3,NA,TRBV6-6
CASPGGYTF,TGTGCCAGCCCGGGAGGCTACACCTTC,NA,TRBJ1-2,NA,TRBV6-9
CASSPGGQRGGATEAFF,TGTGCCAGCAGCCCTGGAGGACAGAGGGGGGGGGCGACTGAAGCTTTCTTT,NA,TRBJ1-1,NA,TRBV5-4
CASSQSGDRRKYTEAFF,TGCGCCAGCAGCCAGTCGGGGGACAGGAGAAAGTACACTGAAGCTTTCTTT,NA,TRBJ1-1,TRBD1,TRBV4-1
CASSPTGGTGANVLTF,TGTGCCAGCTCCCCCACAGGAGGAACCGGGGCCAACGTCCTGACTTTC,NA,TRBJ2-6,NA,TRBV18
CASSSDRGKETQYF,TGTGCCAGCAGTTCCGACAGAGGAAAAGAGACCCAGTACTTC,NA,TRBJ2-5,NA,TRBV27
CASTPPGNYEQYF,TGTGCCAGCACTCCGCCCGGGAACTACGAGCAGTACTTC,few,TRBJ2-7,NA,TRBV28
CASSPSSYNEQFF,TGTGCCAGCTCACCGAGCTCATACAATGAGCAGTTCTTC,NA,TRBJ2-1,NA,TRBV18
CASSLVSGASTDTQYF,TGCGCCAGCAGCTTGGTCAGCGGGGCTAGCACAGATACGCAGTATTTT,NA,TRBJ2-3,TRBD2,TRBV5-1
CASSEMGRGNEETQYF,TGTGCCAGCAGTGAAATGGGACGGGGGAACGAAGAGACCCAGTACTTC,NA,TRBJ2-5,NA,TRBV2
CAWSGDRGREQYF,TGTGCCTGGAGTGGGGACAGGGGGCGCGAGCAGTACTTC,few,TRBJ2-7,TRBD1,TRBV30
CASSRTVFKETQYF,TGTGCCAGTAGTAGGACAGTCTTCAAGGAGACCCAGTACTTC,NA,TRBJ2-5,NA,TRBV19
CASSLLRETQYF,TGTGCCAGCAGCTTATTGAGGGAGACCCAGTACTTC,few,TRBJ2-5,NA,TRBV7-2
CASGGVRLGTEAFF,TGTGCCAGTGGGGGGGTACGGCTCGGCACTGAAGCTTTCTTT,NA,TRBJ1-1,NA,TRBV19
CASSLGPGLADTGELFF,TGTGCCAGCAGCTTAGGTCCGGGACTAGCGGACACCGGGGAGCTGTTTTTT,NA,TRBJ2-2,TRBD2,TRBV7-2
CAISETTGLAEKLFF,TGTGCCATCAGTGAGACGACAGGGTTAGCCGAAAAACTGTTTTTT,NA,TRBJ1-4,TRBD1,TRBV10-3
CAWRAGLQETQYF,TGTGCCTGGAGAGCGGGACTCCAAGAGACCCAGTACTTC,NA,TRBJ2-5,TRBD2,TRBV30
CASRAGLNNEQFF,TGTGCCAGCAGGGCTGGACTCAACAATGAGCAGTTCTTC,NA,TRBJ2-1,NA,TRBV5-8
CASSFLKGPPNEQFF,TGTGCCAGCAGTTTTCTTAAAGGCCCCCCCAATGAGCAGTTCTTC,NA,TRBJ2-1,NA,TRBV6-5
CASSPTGLRPFF,TGTGCCAGCAGTCCTACAGGGTTGAGACCTTTCTTT,NA,TRBJ1-1,NA,TRBV28
CASSLGLQGGMNTEAFF,TGCGCCAGCAGCTTGGGCCTACAGGGGGGAATGAACACTGAAGCTTTCTTT,once,TRBJ1-1,TRBD1,TRBV5-1
CASSSGQQVDIQYF,TGCGCCAGCAGCTCGGGACAGCAGGTGGACATTCAGTACTTC,NA,TRBJ2-4,TRBD1,TRBV5-1
CASSRTGGTEAFF,TGTGCCAGCAGTAGGACAGGGGGCACTGAAGCTTTCTTT,few,TRBJ1-1,TRBD1,TRBV27
CASSLQFSSGANVLTF,TGTGCCAGCAGTTTACAATTCTCCTCTGGGGCCAACGTCCTGACTTTC,NA,TRBJ2-6,NA,TRBV27
CASSSLIDGLSTEAFF,TGCGCCAGCAGCTCCCTGATCGATGGGCTGAGCACTGAAGCTTTCTTT,NA,TRBJ1-1,NA,TRBV5-1
CASSFRGLSNTEAFF,TGTGCCAGCAGTTTTAGGGGCCTCTCGAACACTGAAGCTTTCTTT,NA,TRBJ1-1,NA,TRBV27
CASSGDGGGASYEQYF,TGTGCCAGCAGCGGAGACGGGGGCGGGGCATCCTACGAGCAGTACTTC,NA,TRBJ2-7,NA,TRBV9
CASSQGTGRPGELFF,TGTGCCAGCAGCCAAGGGACAGGTCGTCCCGGGGAGCTGTTTTTT,NA,TRBJ2-2,TRBD1,TRBV7-2
CAWSVNTEAFF,TGTGCCTGGAGCGTGAACACTGAAGCTTTCTTT,NA,TRBJ1-1,NA,TRBV30
CASDGTGGREQYF,TGTGCTAGTGATGGGACAGGGGGCCGTGAGCAGTACTTC,once,TRBJ2-7,TRBD1,TRBV12-5
CASSQAGGKTDTQYF,TGTGCCAGCAGCCAAGCGGGAGGGAAGACAGATACGCAGTATTTT,few,TRBJ2-3,TRBD2,TRBV7-2
CASGKKGGNEKLFF,TGTGCCAGCGGGAAAAAGGGGGGTAATGAAAAACTGTTTTTT,few,TRBJ1-4,NA,TRBV27
CASSSQGGSNAFF,TGTGCCAGCAGCTCCCAAGGGGGCTCTAACGCTTTCTTT,NA,TRBJ1-1,TRBD1,TRBV7-2
CASRPTGAPYDPQHF,TGCGCCAGCAGACCCACAGGGGCCCCTTACGACCCCCAGCATTTT,NA,TRBJ1-5,TRBD1,TRBV5-1
CASSLGLSYSNQPQHF,TGTGCCAGCAGCTTGGGACTCTCTTATAGCAATCAGCCCCAGCATTTT,NA,TRBJ1-5,NA,TRBV7-9
CASSLVLAGEQFF,TGTGCCAGCAGCTTAGTCCTAGCAGGTGAGCAGTTCTTC,NA,TRBJ2-1,NA,TRBV7-9
CASSLGRDSLNTDTQYF,TGTGCCAGCAGCTTAGGGAGGGACAGTCTGAACACAGATACGCAGTATTTT,NA,TRBJ2-3,NA,TRBV7-9
CASSRQPMDEQFF,TGTGCCAGCAGCCGGCAACCCATGGATGAGCAGTTCTTC,NA,TRBJ2-1,NA,TRBV6-4
CASRGGSSYNEQFF,TGCGCCAGCAGAGGGGGGAGCTCCTACAATGAGCAGTTCTTC,many,TRBJ2-1,NA,TRBV5-1
CASSYSGGGAVYGYTF,TGTGCCAGCAGTTACTCGGGGGGGGGAGCAGTCTATGGCTACACCTTC,few,TRBJ1-2,NA,TRBV6-5
CASSPFDRDTGELFF,TGCGCCAGCAGCCCTTTTGACAGGGACACCGGGGAGCTGTTTTTT,NA,TRBJ2-2,TRBD1,TRBV5-1
CASSLGTTRTETQYF,TGCGCCAGCAGCTTGGGCACTACGAGGACAGAGACCCAGTACTTC,NA,TRBJ2-5,NA,TRBV5-1
CASSVGTSGSTDTQYF,TGTGCCAGCAGTGTTGGGACTAGCGGTAGCACAGATACGCAGTATTTT,NA,TRBJ2-3,TRBD2,TRBV6-1
CASSLNGQGRFTDTQYF,TGTGCCAGCAGCCTGAATGGACAGGGGAGGTTCACAGATACGCAGTATTTT,NA,TRBJ2-3,TRBD1,TRBV2
CASSQDAGGSPLHF,TGCGCCAGCAGCCAAGATGCAGGGGGTTCACCCCTCCACTTT,NA,TRBJ1-6,TRBD1,TRBV4-3
CASRPGNSPLHF,TGTGCCAGCAGACCCGGTAATTCACCCCTCCACTTT,few,TRBJ1-6,NA,TRBV6-5
CASRGMDRGISEAFF,TGTGCCAGCAGAGGTATGGACAGGGGGATTTCTGAAGCTTTCTTT,NA,TRBJ1-1,TRBD1,TRBV28
CASSSPHRAEKLFF,TGTGCCAGCAGTTCCCCTCACAGGGCTGAAAAACTGTTTTTT,NA,TRBJ1-4,NA,TRBV27
CASSLANYGYTF,TGTGCCAGTTCGCTGGCAAACTATGGCTACACCTTC,NA,TRBJ1-2,NA,TRBV5-6
CASSSRDRGFLTEAFF,TGTGCCAGTAGTAGCCGGGACAGGGGATTCCTCACTGAAGCTTTCTTT,NA,TRBJ1-1,TRBD1,TRBV19